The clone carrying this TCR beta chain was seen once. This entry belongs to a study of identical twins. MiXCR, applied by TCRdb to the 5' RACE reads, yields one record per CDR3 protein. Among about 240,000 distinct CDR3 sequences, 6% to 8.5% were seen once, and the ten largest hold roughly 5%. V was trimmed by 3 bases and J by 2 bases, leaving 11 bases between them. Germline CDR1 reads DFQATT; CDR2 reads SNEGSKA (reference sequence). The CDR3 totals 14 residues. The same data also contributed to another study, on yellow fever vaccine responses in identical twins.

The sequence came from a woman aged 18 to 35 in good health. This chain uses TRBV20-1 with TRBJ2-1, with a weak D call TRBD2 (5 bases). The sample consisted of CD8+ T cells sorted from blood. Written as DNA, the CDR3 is TGCAGTGCTAGGCGAGAGGGAACCTACAATGAGCAGTTCTTC. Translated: CSARREGTYNEQFF.